Listed below are T cell receptor beta chains from one sample, sequenced in a study of shared clonotypes between healthy human individuals. Only in-frame clones appear in the TCRdb table, and some are missing; sequencing was by immunoSEQ multiplex PCR. Of 2 million to 2.5 million clones listed, 85% to 95% are singletons. The specimen sequenced was naive CD4+ T cells from PBMCs. These receptor sequences come from a young man in good health. Some clones in this sample may be carry-over from other donors' samples. Each CDR3 is given with its conserved first and last residue. D genes are given only for firm matches. Rows may omit the clone size; those that give it use once, few, many or a size class.

V: TRBV11-2; length: 14; D: TRBD1; size: .; J: TRBJ2-7; DNA: TGTGCCAGCAGCTTAGTCAGGGGGCAGTACGAGCAGTACTTC; CDR3: CASSLVRGQYEQYF
V: TRBV18; length: 14; D: .; size: .; J: TRBJ1-5; DNA: TGTGCCAGCTCAGCCGACAGGAGCAATCAGCCCCAGCATTTT; CDR3: CASSADRSNQPQHF
V: TRBV28; length: 13; D: .; size: .; J: TRBJ2-3; DNA: TGTGCCAGCAGTCGAGATAGGGGGGATACGCAGTATTTT; CDR3: CASSRDRGDTQYF
V: TRBV2; length: 12; D: TRBD1; size: .; J: TRBJ2-7; DNA: TGTGCCAGCACGACAGGGGCCTACGAGCAGTACTTC; CDR3: CASTTGAYEQYF
V: TRBV27; length: 15; D: TRBD2; size: .; J: TRBJ2-1; DNA: TGTGCCAGCAGCTTAGGACTAGCGGGAGGATATGAGCAGTTCTTC; CDR3: CASSLGLAGGYEQFF
V: TRBV11-2; length: 13; D: .; size: once; J: TRBJ2-7; DNA: TGTGCCAGCAGCTCCAGGGACAATGGCCAGCAGTACTTC; CDR3: CASSSRDNGQQYF
V: TRBV27; length: 14; D: .; size: .; J: TRBJ1-5; DNA: TGTGCCAGCAGCCATGGAGGTAACAATCAGCCCCAGCATTTT; CDR3: CASSHGGNNQPQHF
V: TRBV11-2; length: 18; D: TRBD2; size: .; J: TRBJ2-4; DNA: TGTGCCAGCAGCTTAACCACGCGGGGGGGAAGGTCCAAAAACATTCAGTACTTC; CDR3: CASSLTTRGGRSKNIQYF
V: TRBV29-1; length: 15; D: .; size: .; J: TRBJ2-5; DNA: TGCAGCGTCAGCAGATCACGTAACGAGGGAGAGACCCAGTACTTC; CDR3: CSVSRSRNEGETQYF
V: TRBV9; length: 16; D: TRBD1; size: .; J: TRBJ1-4; DNA: TGTGCCAGCAGCAGCCACCTGGGGACAGCTAATGAAAAACTGTTTTTT; CDR3: CASSSHLGTANEKLFF
V: TRBV30; length: 12; D: .; size: .; J: TRBJ2-3; DNA: TGTGCCTGGACCCCGGTGGGGAATACGCAGTATTTT; CDR3: CAWTPVGNTQYF
V: TRBV25-1; length: 16; D: .; size: .; J: TRBJ1-4; DNA: TGTGCCAGCAGTCCGTCTGGGCAGGGGACTAATGAAAAACTGTTTTTT; CDR3: CASSPSGQGTNEKLFF
V: TRBV11-1; length: 18; D: TRBD2; size: once; J: TRBJ2-1; DNA: TGTGCCAGCAGCTTAGCGGGAGGGCCGCGCGTGACCCACAATGAGCAGTTCTTC; CDR3: CASSLAGGPRVTHNEQFF
V: TRBV29-1; length: 10; D: .; size: .; J: TRBJ2-5; DNA: TGCAGCGTCTCCGAGGGGACCCAGTACTTC; CDR3: CSVSEGTQYF
V: TRBV5-1; length: 13; D: .; size: .; J: TRBJ2-1; DNA: TGCGCCAGCAGCTTGGCCGGGCGGAGTGAGCAGTTCTTC; CDR3: CASSLAGRSEQFF
V: TRBV6-5; length: 13; D: .; size: .; J: TRBJ1-5; DNA: TGTGCCAGCGCAGGGGAGAGGGATCAGCCCCAGCATTTT; CDR3: CASAGERDQPQHF